This T cell receptor beta chain derives from a study of blood T cells in healthy people across ages. Per the germline V gene, CDR1 is SGHKS and CDR2 is YYEKEE (reference sequence). The CDR3 has 13 residues. Concerning this clonotype itself: A much larger clone lies a single base off, so this may be a read error.

The authors ran a second PCR of about 7 to 12 cycles using a sample-barcoded 5' primer and a J-beta primer mix. Unique molecular identifiers of 12 random nucleotides labeled each cDNA. TCRdb passed the 5' RACE reads through MiXCR, listing each CDR3 protein once. The data contain about 930,000 distinct CDR3 sequences, under 35% of them singletons. These data were likewise used in another study, on T cells of mothers and their children. This second report adds: The study recruited a few healthy Caucasian mothers and their six children as donors. Second-PCR primer M1S introduced sample barcodes and 2-4 random nucleotides. A slight, non-significant increase in overlap was found for related mother-child pairs relative to unrelated pairs.

Sequenced input: blood. This clonotype was obtained from a woman aged 40 to 50 in good health. The J gene is TRBJ2-7, the V gene TRBV5-5, with a weak D call TRBD2 (5 bases). CDR3 bases: TGTGCCAGCAGCTTTACGGGGTCCTGCGAGCAGTACTTC. Translating it yields CASSFTGSCEQYF.